Presented here are 18 T cell receptor beta chains from one specimen sequenced in a study of vaccination and CD4 T cells after COVID-19. CD4+ T cells that had been cultured provided DNA sequenced with the Oncomine TCR Beta short-read assay. TCRdb analysed the PCR reads with MiXCR anew, one entry per CDR3 protein. The sample comprises 10,000 or so distinct CDR3 sequences, about 31% of which are singletons, and more than 15% rests with the top ten. Treatment given: roughly 10-day PBMC culture with coronavirus spike peptide pools or control peptides (ViraFEST assay). Antigen specificity for these receptors is unknown. Material: CD4+ T cells from blood, cultured in vitro, obtained after SARS-CoV-2 vaccination. Source of these receptors: a human donor who had recovered from COVID-19.

The chain recombines TRBV19 with TRBJ2-7; D unresolved. V shed 3 bases and J shed 7 bases, with 16 bases lying between them. Germline V gene data show CDR1 as LNHDA and CDR2 as SQIVND (reference sequence). The CDR3 sequence is 14 residues long. The chain's CDR3 is CASSITKALGEQYF. The CDR3 DNA follows: TGTGCCAGTAGTATCACTAAGGCCCTTGGTGAGCAGTACTTC.

The J gene is TRBJ1-1, the V gene TRBV19; D is ambiguous. The V gene's germline CDR1 is LNHDA and CDR2 SQIVND (reference sequence). Between the trimmed V and J ends, which lost 1 base and 1 base, there was a span of 7 bases. CDR3 length equals 14 residues. CDR3 DNA: TGTGCCAGTAGTATAGGCGGTCAGAACACTGAAGCTTTCTTT. Translating gives CASSIGGQNTEAFF.

V and J are TRBV6-2 or TRBV6-3 and TRBJ2-3; 7 positions match TRBD2. The germline gives CDR1 MNHEY, CDR2 SVGEGT. CDR3 length: 16 amino acids. Losses at the gene ends were 7 bases for V and 2 bases for J; bases not matched to a gene: 12. The CDR3 is CASTARQAGTTDTQYF. The CDR3 nucleotides are TGTGCCAGCACCGCACGCCAAGCGGGAACCACAGATACGCAGTATTTT.

This rearrangement joins TRBV20-1 to TRBJ2-3, with 11 positions matching TRBD2. J gave up 0 bases and V 5 bases, and 1 base lay outside the gene matches. Germline V CDR1 and CDR2: DFQATT, SNEGSKA (reference sequence). The CDR3 is 14 amino acids. The CDR3 sequence: CSAWTSGSTDTQYF. The CDR3, as DNA: TGCAGTGCTTGGACTAGCGGGAGCACAGATACGCAGTATTTT.

This clonotype has only a few counts. This rearrangement joins TRBV28 to TRBJ2-3; D is uncertain. CDR3 length equals 12 residues. Trimming removed 8 bases from V and 0 bases from J, with 6 bases in between. Germline assignment: CDR1 MDHEN and CDR2 SYDVKM. The CDR3 sequence: CASYKSTDTQYF. CDR3 DNA sequence: TGTGCCAGCTATAAGAGCACAGATACGCAGTATTTT.

The chain recombines TRBV20-1 with TRBJ1-3; no clear D. The CDR3 runs 11 residues. Germline V CDR1 and CDR2: DFQATT, SNEGSKA (reference sequence). The V and J ends lost 4 bases and 4 bases respectively, with 5 bases between them. CDR3 DNA: TGCAGTGCTAAAACCGGAAACACCATATATTTT. Protein: CSAKTGNTIYF.

The rearrangement uses TRBV6-1 and TRBJ1-1; maybe TRBD1 (6 bases). CDR1 MNHNS and CDR2 SASEGT come from the germline V gene. Trimming removed 6 bases from V and 3 bases from J, with 17 bases in between. The CDR3 is 15 amino acids. The CDR3 loop is CASRDRLLRDTEAFF. As DNA, the CDR3 is TGTGCCAGCAGAGACAGGCTCCTAAGGGACACTGAAGCTTTCTTT.

This clonotype was picked up a small number of times. The chain employs TRBV7-2 and TRBJ2-3; D might be TRBD1 (6 bases). The CDR3 is made up of 16 amino acids. The V end was cut by 1 base, the J end by 1 base, with 12 bases between. Germline loops: CDR1 SGHTA, CDR2 FQGNSA. CDR3 nucleotides: TGTGCCAGCAGCTTAGAGTCAGGGGTGGGCACAGATACGCAGTATTTT. Translated, it gives CASSLESGVGTDTQYF.

This clonotype is deemed medium-sized. The chain links TRBV7-2 to TRBJ2-5; D is perhaps TRBD2 (5 bases). The V end lost 0 bases, the J end lost 4 bases, and 9 bases lay between the germline ends. The CDR3 sequence is 14 residues long. Germline assignment: CDR1 SGHTA and CDR2 FQGNSA. CDR3 region: CASSLAGVGETQYF. CDR3 nucleotides: TGTGCCAGCAGCTTAGCGGGAGTAGGAGAGACCCAGTACTTC.

The gene calls are TRBV28 and TRBJ1-1; D unresolved. CDR1 is MDHEN and CDR2 is SYDVKM in the germline V gene. There are 13 residues in the CDR3. With 5 bases removed from V and 7 bases from J, the gap between germline ends came to 14 bases. The CDR3 region has the DNA TGTGCCAGCAGTGAACCCCCAGGTGTTGAAGCTTTCTTT. Encoded protein: CASSEPPGVEAFF.

This clonotype has a handful of counts. The V gene is TRBV19, the J gene TRBJ2-3, with TRBD1 as a possible D gene (6 bases). CDR3 length: 12 residues. Germline CDR1 LNHDA, CDR2 SQIVND (reference sequence). With 4 bases removed from V and 4 bases from J, the gap between germline ends came to 6 bases. The CDR3 sequence is CASSRGPDTQYF. CDR3 DNA: TGTGCCAGTAGTAGGGGGCCAGATACGCAGTATTTT. Supplemented by reference TRBV19 and TRBJ2-3, the full variable domain reads DGGITQSPKYLFRKEGQNVTLSCEQNLNHDAMYWYRQDPGQGLRLIYYSQIVNDFQKGDIAEGYSVSREKKESFPLTVTSAQKNPTAFYLCASSRGPDTQYFGPGTRLTVL.

The chain couples TRBV7-2 to TRBJ1-1; D ambiguous. CDR1 SGHTA and CDR2 FQGNSA come from the germline V gene. Deletions cut 2 bases from V and 8 bases from J, with 9 bases between. The length of the CDR3 is 12 residues. CDR3 loop: CASSLSGMEAFF. CDR3 DNA: TGTGCCAGCAGCTTAAGTGGAATGGAAGCTTTCTTT.

V usage is TRBV10-3 and J usage is TRBJ2-7; possibly TRBD1 for D (7 bases). The CDR3 has 13 amino acids. The germline CDR1 and CDR2 sequences are ENHRY and SYGVKD. The ends were cut back, 0 bases at V and 7 bases at J, with 10 bases in the middle. The CDR3 region has the DNA TGTGCCATCAGTGAGTCGCCAGGGGGGGAGCAGTACTTC. The encoded protein is CAISESPGGEQYF.

This clonotype was found a few times. V and J are TRBV7-2 and TRBJ2-7; perhaps TRBD2 as D (7 bases). Trimming took off 5 bases at V and 8 bases at J, with 16 bases between the two ends. Germline CDR1 SGHTA, CDR2 FQGNSA. The CDR3 is made up of 13 amino acids. CDR3: CASSGGAGLKQYF. The DNA for the CDR3 is TGTGCCAGCAGCGGGGGGGCAGGACTCAAGCAGTACTTC.

The J gene is TRBJ2-3, the V gene TRBV20-1, with D possibly TRBD1 on 6 matching bases. Germline-derived CDR1 and CDR2 are DFQATT and SNEGSKA (reference sequence). Trimming removed 6 bases at V and 2 bases at J, with 12 bases between. The CDR3 covers 13 residues. In DNA form, the CDR3 reads TGCAGTGCCCATCGACAGGCCACAGATACGCAGTATTTT. Translating it yields CSAHRQATDTQYF.

This clonotype has more than one count but fewer than ten. This chain connects TRBV7-2 to TRBJ1-5, with no clear D. The CDR3 length is 16 residues. Trimming took 8 bases from V and 2 from J, leaving 19 bases between them. Germline V gene data show CDR1 as SGHTA and CDR2 as FQGNSA. DNA for the CDR3: TGTGCCAGCCAACCAGGAGAACTGAGGGGCAATCAGCCCCAGCATTTT. Its protein product is CASQPGELRGNQPQHF.

The V call is TRBV28, the J call TRBJ2-7; D call uncertain. Trimming removed 8 bases at V and 3 bases at J, with 17 bases between. This CDR3 spans 14 amino acids. From germline, CDR1 is MDHEN and CDR2 SYDVKM. The CDR3 coding sequence is TGTGCCAGCGCCATAAGCTGGGCAGGCTACGAGCAGTACTTC. This codes for CASAISWAGYEQYF.

In its sample, this clonotype was seen a few times. The chain carries TRBV28 and TRBJ2-3; D ambiguous. Trimming shortened V by 2 bases and J by 0 bases, and 18 bases separated the two germline ends. Per germline, CDR1 MDHEN and CDR2 SYDVKM. The CDR3 totals 18 residues. Here the CDR3 DNA reads TGTGCCAGCAGTTTAGAAGTAAAGCATTTCACTAGCACAGATACGCAGTATTTT. Protein: CASSLEVKHFTSTDTQYF.